This is a list of T cell receptor beta chains from one sample in a study of T cells in tuberculosis. The protocol was immunoSEQ multiplex PCR, while the TCRdb copy is restricted to in-frame clones and leaves out a portion. The sample shows 30,000 to 45,000 clones, around 92% of them seen only once. Sequencing was carried out using PBMCs. These receptors were collected from a donor between 5 and 29 years old with latent tuberculosis or without tuberculosis infection. Some clones in this sample may be carry-over from other donors' samples. Both conserved end residues are part of each CDR3. The D gene is left open where the match is weak. Clone size is not always given. Where it is, it says once, few, many or a class for expanded clones.

J: TRBJ1-1
V: TRBV2
D: NA
size: NA
DNA: TGTGCCAGCAGAGCGCACAAGAGCATGAACACTGAAGCTTTCTTT
CDR3: CASRAHKSMNTEAFF

J: TRBJ1-1
V: TRBV2
D: NA
size: NA
DNA: TGTGCCAGCAGTCGACAGTTACTGAACACTGAAGCTTTCTTT
CDR3: CASSRQLLNTEAFF

J: TRBJ1-1
V: TRBV4-1
D: TRBD1
size: NA
DNA: TGCGCCAGCGGAAGACAGGGTGGGGACACTGAAGCTTTCTTT
CDR3: CASGRQGGDTEAFF

J: TRBJ1-3
V: TRBV19
D: NA
size: NA
DNA: TGTGCCAGTAGTATAGATGATATGGGGGCACTGAGCTCTGGAAACACCATATATTTT
CDR3: CASSIDDMGALSSGNTIYF

J: TRBJ2-1
V: TRBV11-2
D: NA
size: NA
DNA: TGTGCCAGCAGCTTATTCTTCGATGAGCAGTTCTTC
CDR3: CASSLFFDEQFF

J: TRBJ2-2
V: TRBV7-3
D: NA
size: NA
DNA: TGTGCCAGCAGCCTTCAAGGGGGATCCCGCACCGGGGAGCTGTTTTTT
CDR3: CASSLQGGSRTGELFF

J: TRBJ1-1
V: TRBV4-3
D: NA
size: NA
DNA: TGCGCCAGCAGCCAAGATCGGCCTCCGAGGGCAGCTTTCTTT
CDR3: CASSQDRPPRAAFF

J: TRBJ2-1
V: TRBV18
D: TRBD2
size: once
DNA: TGTGCCAGCTCCCAGACCGGGACTAGCGTTAGCTCCTACAATGAGCAGTTCTTC
CDR3: CASSQTGTSVSSYNEQFF

J: TRBJ2-1
V: TRBV30
D: NA
size: NA
DNA: TGTGCCTGGAGTGACGGCTACAATGAGCAGTTCTTC
CDR3: CAWSDGYNEQFF

J: TRBJ1-2
V: TRBV19
D: NA
size: NA
DNA: TGTGCCAGTAGTACCCCCCCGGTCTATGGCTACACCTTC
CDR3: CASSTPPVYGYTF

J: TRBJ2-2
V: TRBV15
D: NA
size: NA
DNA: TGTGCCACCAGCACAACTGACTACACCGGGGAGCTGTTTTTT
CDR3: CATSTTDYTGELFF

J: TRBJ1-1
V: TRBV4-2
D: NA
size: few
DNA: TGTGCCAGCAGCCTAAGGGGAGTTGTTAGGGAGGTAGCTTTCTTT
CDR3: CASSLRGVVREVAFF

J: TRBJ1-5
V: TRBV5-1
D: NA
size: NA
DNA: TGCGCCAGCAGCTTGGCCGAGGAGGAGCCCCAGCATTTT
CDR3: CASSLAEEEPQHF

J: TRBJ2-6
V: TRBV5-1
D: NA
size: NA
DNA: TGCGCCAGCAGCTTGACAGGCGGCTCTGGGGCCAACGTCCTGACTTTC
CDR3: CASSLTGGSGANVLTF

J: TRBJ2-5
V: TRBV4-3
D: TRBD2
size: NA
DNA: TGCGCCAGCAGCCAAGGACTAGCGGGGCAAGAGACCCAGTACTTC
CDR3: CASSQGLAGQETQYF

J: TRBJ1-2
V: TRBV16
D: NA
size: NA
DNA: TGTGCCAGCAGCCAATCCTCGGGCTATGGCTACACCTTC
CDR3: CASSQSSGYGYTF

J: TRBJ2-7
V: TRBV4-3
D: NA
size: NA
DNA: TGCGCCAGCAGCCAAGAAGGGGGGGTTAACGAGCAGTACTTC
CDR3: CASSQEGGVNEQYF

J: TRBJ2-3
V: TRBV4-3
D: NA
size: NA
DNA: TGCGCCAGCAGCCATAGCGGCACAGATACGCAGTATTTT
CDR3: CASSHSGTDTQYF

J: TRBJ1-5
V: TRBV27
D: NA
size: once
DNA: TGTGCCAGCAGTCCCCGGGACACCAATCAGCCCCAGCATTTT
CDR3: CASSPRDTNQPQHF

J: TRBJ2-3
V: TRBV7-2
D: TRBD2
size: NA
DNA: TGTGCCAGCAGCTTCCAGCGGGGGGCAGATACGCAGTATTTT
CDR3: CASSFQRGADTQYF

J: TRBJ1-5
V: TRBV7-2
D: NA
size: NA
DNA: TGTGCCAGCAGCTTAGGGACAAATCAGCCCCAGCATTTT
CDR3: CASSLGTNQPQHF

J: TRBJ1-2
V: TRBV10-2
D: NA
size: NA
DNA: TGCGCCAGCAGTGAGAAGGGGACATACTCTCGAAGGGACTATGGCTACACCTTC
CDR3: CASSEKGTYSRRDYGYTF

J: TRBJ2-3
V: TRBV13
D: TRBD1
size: NA
DNA: TGTGCCAGCAGCCGGGACAGCCCCACAGATACGCAGTATTTT
CDR3: CASSRDSPTDTQYF

J: TRBJ1-5
V: TRBV12-2
D: NA
size: NA
DNA: TGTGCAAGTCGCGAGGGGGGGACAGGACTTTATCCCAATCAGCCCCAGCATTTT
CDR3: CASREGGTGLYPNQPQHF

J: TRBJ2-1
V: TRBV6-5
D: NA
size: NA
DNA: TGTGCCAGCAGAAAGTTGGACAAGGGATTGAAAAAGCAGTTCTTC
CDR3: CASRKLDKGLKKQFF

J: TRBJ2-1
V: TRBV5-5
D: TRBD1
size: NA
DNA: TGTGCCAGCAGCTTGGGGGACAGGGGTCCGCATCCGGAGCAGTTCTTC
CDR3: CASSLGDRGPHPEQFF

J: TRBJ2-1
V: TRBV12-5
D: TRBD2
size: NA
DNA: TGTGCTAGTGGTACGGGACTAGCGGGGGGGGCGAATGAGCAGTTCTTC
CDR3: CASGTGLAGGANEQFF

J: TRBJ2-5
V: TRBV11-2
D: NA
size: NA
DNA: TGTGCCAGCAGCTTAGTCCACCGGGAGACCCAGTACTTC
CDR3: CASSLVHRETQYF

J: TRBJ1-6
V: TRBV6-5
D: NA
size: NA
DNA: TGTGCCAGCAGTTTGTCAGGGGCCGGATATAATTCACCCCTCCACTTT
CDR3: CASSLSGAGYNSPLHF

J: TRBJ1-1
V: TRBV5-1
D: NA
size: NA
DNA: TGCGCCAGCAGCTTGGTCGAGGCCGCTGAAGCTTTCTTT
CDR3: CASSLVEAAEAFF

J: TRBJ1-6
V: TRBV2
D: TRBD1
size: NA
DNA: TGTGCCAGCAGCGGTACAGGGGTGGCTTCACCCCTCCACTTT
CDR3: CASSGTGVASPLHF

J: TRBJ1-1
V: TRBV5-1
D: NA
size: few
DNA: TGCGCCAGCAGTAGACAGATACAGAACACTGAAGCTTTCTTT
CDR3: CASSRQIQNTEAFF

J: TRBJ2-7
V: TRBV5-1
D: NA
size: once
DNA: TGCGCCAGCAGCAATGGGCCTACCTACGAGCAGTACTTC
CDR3: CASSNGPTYEQYF

J: TRBJ1-6
V: TRBV30
D: NA
size: few
DNA: TGTGCCGCCCACCCAAGGGGGAATTCACCCCTCCACTTT
CDR3: CAAHPRGNSPLHF

J: TRBJ1-2
V: TRBV5-8
D: TRBD1
size: NA
DNA: TGTGCCAGCAGCTTGACAGGGGGCGCGGCGGCCGGCTATGGCTACACCTTC
CDR3: CASSLTGGAAAGYGYTF

J: TRBJ1-5
V: TRBV25-1
D: TRBD1
size: NA
DNA: TGTGCCAGCAGTGAATCAGGGGGATCTAGCAATCAGCCCCAGCATTTT
CDR3: CASSESGGSSNQPQHF

J: TRBJ1-2
V: TRBV7-2
D: NA
size: NA
DNA: TGTGCCAGCAGCCCACAAAATGGGCCCTATGGCTACACCTTC
CDR3: CASSPQNGPYGYTF

J: TRBJ1-2
V: TRBV19
D: NA
size: NA
DNA: TGTGCCAGTAGTCCATCCCCACTGACAGGAGAAAACTATGGCTACACCTTC
CDR3: CASSPSPLTGENYGYTF

J: TRBJ2-2
V: TRBV25-1
D: NA
size: NA
DNA: TGTGCCAGCAGTGAAGGGAAATACAGGGAGGGTCACACCGGGGAGCTGTTTTTT
CDR3: CASSEGKYREGHTGELFF

J: TRBJ1-1
V: TRBV13
D: NA
size: NA
DNA: TGTGCCAGCAGCCTAAACAGGGTACACACTGAAGCTTTCTTT
CDR3: CASSLNRVHTEAFF

J: TRBJ2-1
V: TRBV7-2
D: NA
size: NA
DNA: TGTGCCAGCAGTCTTCTGTATGAGCAGTTCTTC
CDR3: CASSLLYEQFF

J: TRBJ1-5
V: TRBV27
D: TRBD1
size: NA
DNA: TGTGCCAGCAGTTCGGGGACAGGGGAAAGCAATCAGCCCCAGCATTTT
CDR3: CASSSGTGESNQPQHF

J: TRBJ1-6
V: TRBV4-1
D: NA
size: NA
DNA: TGCGCCAGCAGCCAAGAACACCGGGACACAATTTCACCCCTCCACTTT
CDR3: CASSQEHRDTISPLHF

J: TRBJ2-5
V: TRBV25-1
D: TRBD1
size: once
DNA: TGTGCCAGCAGTGAGGGACAGCAAGAGACCCAGTACTTC
CDR3: CASSEGQQETQYF

J: TRBJ2-5
V: TRBV5-4
D: NA
size: NA
DNA: TGTGCCAGTAGCTTCGACAGGCCCGGGGAGACCCAGTACTTC
CDR3: CASSFDRPGETQYF

J: TRBJ2-1
V: TRBV7-9
D: TRBD1
size: NA
DNA: TGTGCCAGCAGCTCTACCACTCGGACAGGACTCTACAATGAGCAGTTCTTC
CDR3: CASSSTTRTGLYNEQFF

J: TRBJ1-3
V: TRBV19
D: NA
size: NA
DNA: TGTGCCAGTAGTAGCGGGAGCTCTGGAAACACCATATATTTT
CDR3: CASSSGSSGNTIYF

J: TRBJ1-4
V: TRBV2
D: NA
size: NA
DNA: TGTGCCAGCAGTGATGGTTCTTCAGGTGAAAAACTGTTTTTT
CDR3: CASSDGSSGEKLFF

J: TRBJ1-1
V: TRBV9
D: TRBD1
size: NA
DNA: TGTGCCAGCAGCCCCAGGGGGCAGGAGAACACTGAAGCTTTCTTT
CDR3: CASSPRGQENTEAFF

J: TRBJ2-2
V: TRBV6-4
D: NA
size: NA
DNA: TGTGCCAGCAGTGACCTAAACACCGGGGAGCTGTTTTTT
CDR3: CASSDLNTGELFF

J: TRBJ1-5
V: TRBV4-3
D: NA
size: NA
DNA: TGCGCCAGCAGCCTAAGGGGTGGTGGGCAGCCCCAGCATTTT
CDR3: CASSLRGGGQPQHF

J: TRBJ1-4
V: TRBV28
D: TRBD1
size: NA
DNA: TGTGCCAGCGTTGACAGGGGGAATGAAAAACTGTTTTTT
CDR3: CASVDRGNEKLFF